This T cell receptor (beta chain) was profiled in a study of blood T cell repertoires in COVID-19. Study overall: Samples representing acute and convalescent COVID-19 were sourced from the United States, Italy and Spain. Nucleic acid was either cDNA or gDNA, and it came from T cells, B-cell-depleted T cells, or PBMCs.

Germline CDR1 is SQVTM and CDR2 is ANQGSEA. V lost 7 bases and J lost 6; bases outside the gene matches: 11. This CDR3 comprises 14 residues. Authors' analysis steps: Reference gene primer amplification gave nucleated cell count estimates. Repertoires were generated with immunoSEQ multiplex PCR, while TCRdb's copy carries only in-frame clones and drops some. The V and J calls and clone size come from that table; D and trimming were worked out from the DNA. The sample consists of some 360,000 clones, around nine tenths of them appearing once. The sequence was collected from a woman between 25 and 40 years old who had been exposed to COVID-19. Sequences were obtained from PBMCs or T cells enriched from blood (not recorded which). This sequence joins TRBV29-1 and TRBJ1-3; 8 nucleotides line up with TRBD1. The DNA of the CDR3 is TGCAGCGCCGGTGTCAGGGGGCGGGAAAACACCATATATTTT. Translating it yields CSAGVRGRENTIYF.